The rows below give T cell receptor beta chains drawn from one sample of a study of technical replicates of blood from four donors. The table came from immunoSEQ multiplex PCR; TCRdb's copy has only in-frame clones and leaves some out. Among about 100,000 clones, 90% to 97% were seen once, and the ten largest hold approximately 0.22%. The sequenced sample consisted of T cells isolated from PBMCs. The receptors were sampled from a human donor in good health. CDR3s include the opening cysteine and the closing phenylalanine or tryptophan. A D gene is named only where the DNA matches it firmly. The size of a clone is reported for some rows only, either as once, few or many, or as a class for expanded clones.

TGTGCCAGCAGCAGGACAGGCAACTATGGCTACACCTTC	CASSRTGNYGYTF	TRBD1	NA	TRBV28	TRBJ1-2
TGCGCCAGCAGCCGGACAGGGATGAACACTGAAGCTTTCTTT	CASSRTGMNTEAFF	TRBD1	NA	TRBV4-1	TRBJ1-1
TGCAGTGCTAGGACTAGCGAGGAGCAGTTCTTC	CSARTSEEQFF	TRBD2	NA	TRBV20-1	TRBJ2-1
TGTGCCAGCAGAGAACTAGCGGGAGGCTCCTACAATGAGCAGTTCTTC	CASRELAGGSYNEQFF	TRBD2	NA	TRBV2	TRBJ2-1
TGTGCCAGCAAGACAGGGTTGGGGTCACCTACGTTCCAGTACTTC	CASKTGLGSPTFQYF	TRBD1	NA	TRBV6-1	TRBJ2-7
TGTGCCAGCAGGGAACAGGGTCGTGATGAGCAGTTCTTC	CASREQGRDEQFF	NA	NA	TRBV14	TRBJ2-1
TGCGCCAGCAGTGAGAGGACAGGCTATGGCTACACCTTC	CASSERTGYGYTF	TRBD1	NA	TRBV10-1	TRBJ1-2
TGTGCCAGCAGGCACGGTAACACTGAAGCTTTCTTT	CASRHGNTEAFF	NA	few	TRBV2	TRBJ1-1
TGCGCCAGCAGAAGACAGGGTGATGGCTACACCTTC	CASRRQGDGYTF	TRBD1	NA	TRBV5-1	TRBJ1-2
TGTGCCAGTAGTATAGGAGGTAGCATGAGCTCCTACGAGCAGTACTTC	CASSIGGSMSSYEQYF	NA	NA	TRBV19	TRBJ2-7
TGTGCCAGCAGCTCGTACCGGGACAGGGTCACCTACGAGCAGTACTTC	CASSSYRDRVTYEQYF	TRBD1	once	TRBV7-9	TRBJ2-7
TGCGCCAGCAGCTCGAAGGAGCGGACTCGAGAGACCCAGTACTTC	CASSSKERTRETQYF	NA	NA	TRBV5-1	TRBJ2-5
TGCGCCAGCAGCTTGCAGGGACAGGATGGAAACACCATATATTTT	CASSLQGQDGNTIYF	TRBD1	NA	TRBV5-1	TRBJ1-3
TGCGCCAGCAGCTTGGAACCAGGGGGCTACGAGCAGTACTTC	CASSLEPGGYEQYF	TRBD1	NA	TRBV5-1	TRBJ2-7
TGTGCCAGCAGGGCCTCTGGAAACACCATATATTTT	CASRASGNTIYF	NA	NA	TRBV28	TRBJ1-3
TGTGCCAGCAGCTGGGAAGCGGCGGGGACAGGGTACAATGAGCAGTTCTTC	CASSWEAAGTGYNEQFF	TRBD1	NA	TRBV7-8	TRBJ2-1
TGTGCCGTATACAGGGATGCCACTGAAGCTTTCTTT	CAVYRDATEAFF	NA	NA	TRBV7-6	TRBJ1-1
TGTGCCAGCAGCCAGACCGGGACAGAAGCTTTCTTT	CASSQTGTEAFF	NA	NA	TRBV4-2	TRBJ1-1
TGTGCCAGCAGTGAAGCGATGGACAGTACTGCCACCTACGAGCAGTACTTC	CASSEAMDSTATYEQYF	NA	NA	TRBV2	TRBJ2-7
TGCGCCAGCAGTGAATCAGGACAGACCTATGGCTACACCTTC	CASSESGQTYGYTF	NA	NA	TRBV10-1	TRBJ1-2
TGTGCCAGCAGCCATCCCGGGACAGGGAATGAAAAACTGTTTTTT	CASSHPGTGNEKLFF	NA	NA	TRBV21-1	TRBJ1-4
TGTGCCAGCAGTGAGACAGCTACCCACGACACCTTC	CASSETATHDTF	NA	NA	TRBV6-1	TRBJ1-2
TGTGCCAGCAGTGAACATGGACAGCAGCCCCAGCATTTT	CASSEHGQQPQHF	NA	NA	TRBV6-1	TRBJ1-5
TGTGCCAGCAGCCCGGCGGGGGGCTCCTACAATGAGCAGTTCTTC	CASSPAGGSYNEQFF	TRBD2	NA	TRBV7-3	TRBJ2-1
TGTGCCAGCAGACCAACTCAGGGGGCTTCCTACAATGAGCAGTTCTTC	CASRPTQGASYNEQFF	TRBD1	NA	TRBV5-4	TRBJ2-1
TGCGCCAGCAGCTTGGGTTGGGGGCCCAGCCGCGGGGAGCTGTTTTTT	CASSLGWGPSRGELFF	NA	NA	TRBV5-1	TRBJ2-2
TGTGCCAGCAGTTTCCAGGATTATGGCGGGGAGCTGTTTTTT	CASSFQDYGGELFF	NA	NA	TRBV28	TRBJ2-2
TGTGCCAGCAGCTTTCAGGGGCCCTACGAGCAGTACTTC	CASSFQGPYEQYF	NA	few	TRBV5-4	TRBJ2-7
TGCGCCAGCAGCTTGGGACAGGGCAGAGACTATGGCTACACCTTC	CASSLGQGRDYGYTF	TRBD1	NA	TRBV5-1	TRBJ1-2
TGTGCCAGCAGCTTGGAGCCGGGATTTTATGGCTACACCTTC	CASSLEPGFYGYTF	NA	once	TRBV5-6	TRBJ1-2
TGTGCCAGTAGTATAGGAGGGGGACCCTACGAGCAGTACTTC	CASSIGGGPYEQYF	NA	once	TRBV19	TRBJ2-7
TGCAGCGTTGAGTGGGACAGTACCTACGAGCAGTACTTC	CSVEWDSTYEQYF	TRBD1	NA	TRBV29-1	TRBJ2-7
TGCAGCGTTCGTACCCTAACACCGGGGGAGCAGTACTTC	CSVRTLTPGEQYF	NA	NA	TRBV29-1	TRBJ2-7
TGTGCCACCAGCAGAGCAGGGTATGGTAATTCACCCCTCCACTTT	CATSRAGYGNSPLHF	NA	once	TRBV15	TRBJ1-6
TGTGCCAGTACCCAGGGGATTAGCAATCAGCCCCAGCATTTT	CASTQGISNQPQHF	NA	NA	TRBV6-1	TRBJ1-5
TGTGCCAGTAGTATAACCTACAGGATAGTTGAAAAACTGTTTTTT	CASSITYRIVEKLFF	NA	NA	TRBV19	TRBJ1-4
TGTGCCAGCAACCCGCAACCCACACTAGGAGGGCCCCAGCATTTT	CASNPQPTLGGPQHF	NA	NA	TRBV6-6	TRBJ1-5
TGTGCCAGCAGCAAAGGACTAGCGGCTAGCACAGATACGCAGTATTTT	CASSKGLAASTDTQYF	TRBD2	NA	TRBV2	TRBJ2-3
TGTGCCAGCAGCTCTACCCCTACAGGGGGCAATGAGCAGTTCTTC	CASSSTPTGGNEQFF	TRBD1	NA	TRBV13	TRBJ2-1
TGTGCCAGCAGTTACTCGACTTCGACAGTGAACACTGAAGCTTTCTTT	CASSYSTSTVNTEAFF	NA	once	TRBV6-5	TRBJ1-1